This T cell receptor (beta chain) was found in a study of T cells after yellow fever vaccination (dated by TCRdb to between 2017 and 2020). Study-wide context: The SMART-Seq v4 Ultra Low Input RNA kit was used to prepare libraries from fractions with low cell numbers. Bulk TCR alpha and beta repertoires were sequenced longitudinally to track T-cell clones before and after primary and booster YFV17D yellow fever vaccination. Blood was drawn at multiple timepoints before and after primary and secondary immunization, with bulk PBMC replicates and cell subsets isolated. Two healthy male donors, one aged 18 to 30 and one aged 30 to 40 years, made up the cohort.

TCR cDNA was synthesized by 5'RACE template switching, through which a universal primer site and unique molecular identifiers were introduced. Priming of cDNA synthesis was performed from both the TCR alpha and TCR beta constant segments. Two PCR steps were used to amplify libraries, with sample barcodes and sequencing adapters being added in the second step. Sequencing of libraries was performed on Illumina HiSeq 2500 (2x100 bp) or NovaSeq (2x150 bp). The paper's processing steps were these. MIGEC handled demultiplexing of reads and collapsing into UMI consensus sequences, while MiXCR performed V(D)J alignment. Vaccine-responding clonotypes were identified with edgeR using replicate PBMC samples, with FDR below 0.01 and a log2 fold change above 5 up to day 15 being required. CD4 or CD8 identity was assigned to each bulk clonotype according to whether the clonotype was present at higher abundance in the sequenced CD4 repertoire or the sequenced CD8 repertoire. In TCRdb, the public reads were trimmed at Q25 with fastp and aligned with MiXCR, with productive beta chains retained. Rows merge per CDR3 protein into single entries with the most common DNA and genes. The V and J calls come from TCRdb's annotation, not from the publication. The table for this sample lists hundreds of thousands of distinct CDR3 sequences; around a fifth of them were counted only once. The top ten clones comprise roughly a sixth of the sample.

Study-wide findings and limitations: FACS-sorted repertoires could contain abundant contaminating clonotypes from the bulk population, so computational filtering was required. The secondary T-cell response was weaker than the primary response but faster, peaking on day 5 instead of day 15. Because the study included only a couple of donors, the extent to which the findings can be generalized is limited. A small fraction of clonotypes showed up in both the CD4 and CD8 compartments, probably as a result of convergent recombination. Most clones expanded after primary vaccination (about 95% of CD4 and 88% of CD8) were re-detected after the booster, suggesting that broad memory maintenance occurred.

Taken with the paper, the label for treatment or condition translates to: live attenuated yellow fever vaccine strain. At each blood-draw timepoint, two biological replicates of bulk PBMCs were collected. A standard Ficoll-Paque protocol was used to isolate PBMCs from peripheral blood. TriZol was used to extract RNA from bulk PBMCs, from CD4 and CD8 fractions, and from dextramer-positive and dextramer-negative fractions. The CDR3, from cysteine to phenylalanine, totals 14 residues. The read is trimmed to its CDR3 DNA, 42 bases read in frame from base 1. CDR1 LGHNA and CDR2 YNFKEQ were looked up in the germline V gene. V is shortened by 1 base, J by 9 bases, and the region joining them spans 12 bases. In its sample, this clonotype was seen many times. Its antigen is currently not known. No per-base quality is available; no much larger clone lies one base away.

Recombination linked TRBV4-2 to TRBJ2-2; the D gene identity is not certain. The sequencing here drew on PBMCs, taken roughly 20 days after the first yellow fever vaccination. This sequence was found in a man aged 18 to 29 who received the YFV17D yellow fever vaccine. The CDR3 has the sequence CASSQGIDARELFF. The DNA sequence is given as TGTGCCAGCAGCCAAGGAATAGATGCCCGGGAGCTGTTTTTT.